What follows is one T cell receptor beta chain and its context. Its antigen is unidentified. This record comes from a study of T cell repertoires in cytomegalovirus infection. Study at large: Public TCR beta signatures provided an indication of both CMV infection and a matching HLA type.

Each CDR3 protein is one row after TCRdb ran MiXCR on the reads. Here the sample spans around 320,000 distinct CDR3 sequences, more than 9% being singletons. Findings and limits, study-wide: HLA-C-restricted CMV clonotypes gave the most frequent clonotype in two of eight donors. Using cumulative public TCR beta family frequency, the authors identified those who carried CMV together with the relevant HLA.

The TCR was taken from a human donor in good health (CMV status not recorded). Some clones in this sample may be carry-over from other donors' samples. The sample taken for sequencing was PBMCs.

The CDR3 nucleotides are TGTGCCAGCAGCTTACGGGACGGACCCCTCCACTTT. The encoded protein is CASSLRDGPLHF. This rearrangement joins TRBV7-9 to TRBJ1-6; D perhaps matches TRBD1 (5 bases). Per the germline V gene, CDR1 is SEHNR and CDR2 is FQNEAQ (reference sequence). V lost 2 bases and J lost 12, with 8 bases in between. The CDR3 length is 12 residues.